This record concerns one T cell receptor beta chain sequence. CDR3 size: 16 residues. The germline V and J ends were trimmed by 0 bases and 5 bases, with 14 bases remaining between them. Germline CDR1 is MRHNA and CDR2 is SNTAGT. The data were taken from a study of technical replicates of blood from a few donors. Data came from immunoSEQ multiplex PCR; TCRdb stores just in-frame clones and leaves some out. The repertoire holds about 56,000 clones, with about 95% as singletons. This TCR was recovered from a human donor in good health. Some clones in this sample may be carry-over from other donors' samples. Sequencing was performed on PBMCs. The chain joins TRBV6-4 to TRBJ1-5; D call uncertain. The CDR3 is CASSDSARFGDQPQHF. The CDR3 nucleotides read TGTGCCAGCAGTGACTCCGCTAGGTTTGGTGATCAGCCCCAGCATTTT.